This T cell receptor beta chain originates from a study of T cell repertoires in cytomegalovirus infection. The wider study: Researchers turned to recently identified HLA-C-restricted CMV epitopes as well as well-studied HLA-B-restricted ones. Carrying CMV and the relevant HLA type showed in public TCR beta signatures. Overall study results and limits: Based on cumulative public TCR beta family frequency, carriers of CMV plus the relevant HLA were identified.

Using its own MiXCR run on the reads, TCRdb lists one record per CDR3 protein. The profile shows about 130,000 distinct CDR3 sequences, approximately 30% of them singletons. A word on this clonotype: Its antigen remains unidentified.

With V trimmed by 5 bases and J by 1 base, 9 bases remained unmatched. CDR1 DFQATT and CDR2 SNEGSKA come from the germline V gene (reference sequence). The CDR3 extends over 18 amino acids. The gene calls are TRBV20-1 and TRBJ2-3; 16 bases are shared with TRBD2. The sequence came from a human donor in good health (CMV status not recorded). Some clones in this sample may be carry-over from other donors' samples. The material sequenced was CD8+ T cells from cultured PBMCs, taken from culture after CMV antigen stimulation. The CDR3 reads CSASGTSGGVLGTDTQYF. DNA of the CDR3: TGCAGTGCTTCCGGGACTAGCGGGGGGGTTCTCGGCACAGATACGCAGTATTTT.